The entry below gives a single T cell receptor (beta chain) sequence along with its context. Its antigen is undetermined. The V gene lost 5 bases and the J gene lost 2 bases, with 21 bases spanning the gap. This CDR3 comprises 17 residues. Constant-region reverse primers amplified full-length variable regions, followed by semi-nested Nested Universal Primer A PCR. TCRdb itself ran the 5' RACE reads through MiXCR, one entry per CDR3 protein. There are approximately 40,000 distinct CDR3 sequences in the sample; under 25% occur only once, and about 4.1% lies in the top ten. Study findings and constraints: Greatest tumor Treg TCR overlap was with tumor naive CD4+ cells.

Tregs were sorted as CD4+CD25+CD127-/low cells. The V gene is TRBV12-3 or TRBV12-4, the J gene TRBJ2-5; weak D call: TRBD1 (6 bases). The sample taken for sequencing was Tregs sorted from blood. The sequence was obtained from a female donor with breast cancer. The CDR3 sequence: CASSPGAWGSEQETQYF. The CDR3 DNA is TGTGCCAGCAGTCCAGGGGCGTGGGGTAGTGAACAAGAGACCCAGTACTTC.